These 7 T cell receptor beta chains originate from one sample sequenced in a study of cytomegalovirus exposure and HLA in healthy donors (dated by TCRdb to the late 2010s). Libraries were made using the immunoSEQ multiplex PCR assay. For the multiplex PCR, a mixture combining 60 forward primers for TCR Vbeta segments and 13 reverse primers for TCR Jbeta segments was used. Here the immuneACCESS table is served through TCRdb, limited to in-frame sequences with V and J called. Missing clones are a known gap in these copies; in checked studies unresolved V genes cover under half, and the rest lacks a known reason. This sample comprises about 120,000 clones, over 75% of them detected only once. The ten largest clones add up to around 5.5% of the sample. Sequencing was done on a sample of PBMCs. The receptors derive from a man between 18 and 35 years old in good health and CMV-seropositive.

The J gene is TRBJ1-1, the V gene TRBV5-6, with a weak D call TRBD1 (6 bases). The CDR3 extends over 15 amino acids. CDR1 is SGHDT, CDR2 YYEEEE, per germline. V was shortened by 4 bases and J by 5 bases, with 18 bases between the two germline ends. CDR3 residues: CASSILRGTGTEAFF. CDR3 nucleotide sequence: TGTGCCAGCAGCATCCTCAGGGGCACGGGTACTGAAGCTTTCTTT.

This clone turned up a few times. This rearrangement joins TRBV18 to TRBJ1-2; the D gene is possibly TRBD1 (5 bases). Germline values: CDR1 KGHSH, CDR2 LQKENI. V was trimmed by 3 bases and J by 0 bases, leaving 11 bases between them. This CDR3 contains 15 residues. CDR3 DNA: TGTGCCAGCTCACCCAGGGCAAGGACTAACTATGGCTACACCTTC. Translated: CASSPRARTNYGYTF.

The chain combines TRBV5-4 with TRBJ1-2, with TRBD1 as a possible D gene (5 bases). This CDR3 is built from 18 residues. Trimming removed 3 bases at V and 5 bases at J, with 26 bases between. Germline assignment: CDR1 SGHNT and CDR2 YYREEE (reference sequence). The CDR3 nucleotides are TGTGCCAGCAGCTCCCCTTCCGACAAGGGGTCCGGTTATTATGGCTACACCTTC. Translated, it gives CASSSPSDKGSGYYGYTF.

V usage is TRBV10-1 and J usage is TRBJ2-7, with TRBD2 matching 7 bases. The V gene's germline CDR1 is WNHNN and CDR2 SYGVQD (reference sequence). CDR3 length equals 14 residues. The V and J ends lost 7 bases and 2 bases, in that order; junction bases with no gene match: 8. CDR3 region: CASTPGGTTYEQYF. CDR3 sequence (DNA): TGCGCCAGCACCCCCGGGGGGACCACCTACGAGCAGTACTTC.

The rearrangement uses TRBV2 and TRBJ1-5; a possible D gene is TRBD1 (6 bases). V lost 6 bases and J lost 0, with 24 bases in between. This CDR3 contains 19 residues. In germline, CDR1 is SNHLY, CDR2 FYNNEI. The CDR3 bases are TGTGCCAGCAGCGCCGGGACACTCTATGAAGTCTATAGCAATCAGCCCCAGCATTTT. Residues: CASSAGTLYEVYSNQPQHF. The variable domain in full, completed from reference TRBV2 and TRBJ1-5, reads EPEVTQTPSHQVTQMGQEVILRCVPISNHLYFYWYRQILGQKVEFLVSFYNNEISEKSEIFDDQFSVERPDGSNFTLKIRSTKLEDSAMYFCASSAGTLYEVYSNQPQHFGDGTRLSIL.

The rearrangement joins TRBV11-2 to TRBJ2-1; a weak D match, TRBD1 (5 bases). CDR3 length: 11 residues. CDR1 is SGHAT and CDR2 is FQNNGV in the germline V gene. V was shortened by 4 bases and J by 8 bases, with 6 bases between the two germline ends. In DNA form, the CDR3 reads TGTGCCAGCAGCTCAGGGTATGAGCAGTTCTTC. It translates to CASSSGYEQFF.

This clone was observed a handful of times. This chain links TRBV27 with TRBJ1-5, with TRBD1 matching 7 bases. CDR1 and CDR2 from the germline V gene are MNHEY and SMNVEV (reference sequence). The length of the CDR3 is 15 residues. With 5 bases clipped from V and 2 bases from J, the junction kept 6 bases outside the gene matches. CDR3 sequence (DNA): TGTGCCAGCAGTGCTAGACAGGGCGGCAATCAGCCCCAGCATTTT. This sequence encodes CASSARQGGNQPQHF.